This TCR beta chain came from a study of cytomegalovirus exposure and HLA in healthy donors. Not recorded for this donor was the CMV serostatus. Per germline, CDR1 MDHEN and CDR2 SYDVKM. The CDR3 consists of 14 residues. Trimming pared 3 bases from V and 3 bases from J, leaving 11 bases between. As regards this clone: What it recognizes is unknown.

Study-wide results and limits: The later analysis indicated that the majority of CMV-associated TCR beta chains appeared HLA-restricted. There were some public TCRs occurring in many donors, but most TCR sequences were rare.

60 Vbeta and 13 Jbeta primers were used in PCR. In the original workflow: The authors later counted roughly 87 million unique TCR beta chains, some 12 million of them shared. TCRdb keeps only in-frame clones here, not all; method: immunoSEQ multiplex PCR. V, J and clone size reflect that table, while D and trimming were determined from the DNA. The table records under 200,000 clones, 75% to 90% of them present only once. The chain has TRBV28 and TRBJ1-1; the D gene is possibly TRBD1 (6 bases). This TCR was recovered from a human donor in good health. Material for sequencing was PBMCs. In DNA form, the CDR3 reads TGTGCCAGCAGTTTGATTTGGACAGACACTGAAGCTTTCTTT. It translates to CASSLIWTDTEAFF.